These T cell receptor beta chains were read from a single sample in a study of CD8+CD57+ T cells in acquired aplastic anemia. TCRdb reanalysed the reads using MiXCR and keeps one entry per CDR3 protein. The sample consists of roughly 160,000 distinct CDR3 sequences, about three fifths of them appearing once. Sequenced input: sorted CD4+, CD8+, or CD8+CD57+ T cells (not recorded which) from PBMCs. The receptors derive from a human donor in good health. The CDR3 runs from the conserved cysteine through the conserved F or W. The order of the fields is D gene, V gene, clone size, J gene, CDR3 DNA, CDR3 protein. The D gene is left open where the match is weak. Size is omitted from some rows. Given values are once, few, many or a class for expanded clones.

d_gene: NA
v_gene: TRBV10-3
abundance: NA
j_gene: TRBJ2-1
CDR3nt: TGTGCCATCAGTGCCTATGGGAATGAGCAGTTCTTC
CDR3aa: CAISAYGNEQFF

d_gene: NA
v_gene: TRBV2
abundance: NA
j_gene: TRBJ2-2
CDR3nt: TGTGCCAGCTCCTGGGGTACAGTTGCTCCCGGGGAGCTGTTTTTT
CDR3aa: CASSWGTVAPGELFF

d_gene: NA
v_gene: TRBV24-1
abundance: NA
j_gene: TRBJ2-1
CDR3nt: TGTGCCACCGAGGGGGGCCGCATTGGTGAGCAGTTCTTC
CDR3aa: CATEGGRIGEQFF

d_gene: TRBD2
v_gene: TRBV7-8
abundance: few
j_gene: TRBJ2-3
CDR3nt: TGTGCCAGCAGCTTAGGTGGGAGGGGCACAGATACGCAGTATTTT
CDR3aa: CASSLGGRGTDTQYF

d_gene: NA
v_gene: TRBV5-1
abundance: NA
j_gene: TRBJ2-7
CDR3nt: TGTGCCAGCAGCGTACAGGACCGCGTCTCGGGGCAGTACTTC
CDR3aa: CASSVQDRVSGQYF

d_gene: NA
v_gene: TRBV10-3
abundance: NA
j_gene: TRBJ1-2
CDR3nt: TGTGCCATCAGTCTTCCCATGAGGGGCTACACCTTC
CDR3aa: CAISLPMRGYTF

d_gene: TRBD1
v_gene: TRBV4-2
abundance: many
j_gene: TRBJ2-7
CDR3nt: TGTGCCAGCAGCCAAGAGGGACAGGACTCCTACGAGCAGTACTTC
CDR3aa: CASSQEGQDSYEQYF

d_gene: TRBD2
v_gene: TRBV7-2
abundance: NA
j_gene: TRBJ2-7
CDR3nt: TGTGCCAGCAGCCCGGGACTAGCGGGAGCTAGCGAGCAGTACTTC
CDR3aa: CASSPGLAGASEQYF

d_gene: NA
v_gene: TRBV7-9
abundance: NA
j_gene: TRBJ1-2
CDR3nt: TGTGCCAGCAGCCAACTATCGACAGCCAACTATGGCTACACCTTC
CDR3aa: CASSQLSTANYGYTF

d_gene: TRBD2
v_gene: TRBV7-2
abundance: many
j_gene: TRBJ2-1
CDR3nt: TGTGCCAGCAGCTTAGTTAGCGGGACCTACAATGAGCAGTTCTTC
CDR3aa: CASSLVSGTYNEQFF

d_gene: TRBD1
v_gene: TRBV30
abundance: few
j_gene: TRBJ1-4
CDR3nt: TGTGCCTGGACGACAGGGCTTAATGAAAAACTGTTTTTT
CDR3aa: CAWTTGLNEKLFF

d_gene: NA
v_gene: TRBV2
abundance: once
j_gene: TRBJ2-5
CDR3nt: TGTGCCAGCAGCGTAAAATCCGGTGGCGAAGAGACCCAGTACTTC
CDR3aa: CASSVKSGGEETQYF

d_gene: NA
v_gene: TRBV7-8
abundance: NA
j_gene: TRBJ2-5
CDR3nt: TGTGCCAGCAGCTTAGTCTCCGTAGTCGGAGAGACCCAGTACTTC
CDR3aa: CASSLVSVVGETQYF

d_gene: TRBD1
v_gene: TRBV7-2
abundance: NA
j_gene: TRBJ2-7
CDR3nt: TGTGCCAGCAGCGAAAAAGGACAGGGGGTCACCTACGAGCAGTACTTC
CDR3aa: CASSEKGQGVTYEQYF

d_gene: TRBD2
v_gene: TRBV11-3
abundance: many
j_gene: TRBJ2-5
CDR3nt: TGTGCCAGCAGCCTCCGCCCCGGGACTAGGGGCGAGACCCAGTACTTC
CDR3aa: CASSLRPGTRGETQYF

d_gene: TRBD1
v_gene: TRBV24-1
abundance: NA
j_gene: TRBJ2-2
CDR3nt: TGTGCCACCAGTGGTGGGGACAGGGTAACCGGGGAGCTGTTTTTT
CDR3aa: CATSGGDRVTGELFF

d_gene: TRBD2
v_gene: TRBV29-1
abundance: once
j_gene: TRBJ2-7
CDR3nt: TGCAGCGCCGTGGGGATGGTCGGGAGGGCCGGGTACGAGCAGTACTTC
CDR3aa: CSAVGMVGRAGYEQYF

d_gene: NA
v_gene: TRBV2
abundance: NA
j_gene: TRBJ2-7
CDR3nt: TGTGCCAGCCGGGGAGTTCAGGGGGGCGGCGAGCAGTACTTC
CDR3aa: CASRGVQGGGEQYF

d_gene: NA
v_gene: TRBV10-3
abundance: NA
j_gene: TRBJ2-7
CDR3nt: TGTGCCATCAGTGACATCCGCACCGGGATGTCCTACGAGCAGTACTTC
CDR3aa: CAISDIRTGMSYEQYF

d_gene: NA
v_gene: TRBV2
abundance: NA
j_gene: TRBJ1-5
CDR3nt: TGTGCCAGCAGTGACTGGCTGGACCAGCCCCAGCATTTT
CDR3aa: CASSDWLDQPQHF

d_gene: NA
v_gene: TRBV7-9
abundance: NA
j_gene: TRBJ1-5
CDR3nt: TGTGCCAGCAGCTTAGGCGCCATGACCCAGCATTTT
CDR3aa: CASSLGAMTQHF

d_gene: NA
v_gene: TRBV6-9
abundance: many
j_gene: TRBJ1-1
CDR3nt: TGTGCCAGCAGTTACTCGAATCGTGGGGATACTGAAGCTTTCTTT
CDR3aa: CASSYSNRGDTEAFF

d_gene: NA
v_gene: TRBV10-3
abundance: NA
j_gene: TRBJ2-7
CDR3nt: TGTGCCATCAGTCGGGATTTCGAGCAGTACTTC
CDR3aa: CAISRDFEQYF

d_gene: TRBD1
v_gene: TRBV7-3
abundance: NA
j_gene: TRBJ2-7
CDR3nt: TGTGCCAGCAGCTTGGGGGGGACAGGGCGGGCCTACGAGCAGTACTTC
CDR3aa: CASSLGGTGRAYEQYF

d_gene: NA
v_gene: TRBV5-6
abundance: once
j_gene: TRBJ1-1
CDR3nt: TGTGCCAGCAGCTTACAGGAAAGCACTGAAGCTTTCTTT
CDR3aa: CASSLQESTEAFF

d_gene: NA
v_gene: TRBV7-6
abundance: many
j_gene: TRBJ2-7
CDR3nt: TGTGCCAGCAGCCCCGGGCCCAACTACGAGCAGTACTTC
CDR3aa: CASSPGPNYEQYF

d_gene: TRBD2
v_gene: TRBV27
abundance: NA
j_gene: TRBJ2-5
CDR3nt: TGTGCCAGCAGTTCAAACCCTAGCGGGGAAGAGACCCAGTACTTC
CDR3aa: CASSSNPSGEETQYF

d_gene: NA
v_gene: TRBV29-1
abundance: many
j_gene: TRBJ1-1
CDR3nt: TGCAGCGTTGAAGTTGAGGGGAACACTGAAGCTTTCTTT
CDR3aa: CSVEVEGNTEAFF

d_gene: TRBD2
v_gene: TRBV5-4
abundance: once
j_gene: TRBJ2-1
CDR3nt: TGTGCCAGCAGCCGACTAGCGGGGGGGCTCAATGAGCAGTTCTTC
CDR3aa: CASSRLAGGLNEQFF

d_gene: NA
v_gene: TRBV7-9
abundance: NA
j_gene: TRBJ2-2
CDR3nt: TGTGCCAGCAGCTTAGCGGGAATCACCGGGGAGCTGTTTTTT
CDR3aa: CASSLAGITGELFF

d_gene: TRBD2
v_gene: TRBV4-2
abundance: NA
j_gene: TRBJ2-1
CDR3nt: TGTGCCAGCAGCCAACGATCTAGCGGGAGCTCCTACAATGAGCAGTTCTTC
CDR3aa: CASSQRSSGSSYNEQFF

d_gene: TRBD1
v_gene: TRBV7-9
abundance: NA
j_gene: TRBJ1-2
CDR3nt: TGTGCCAGCAGCTCGCAGACTCAGGGGGAATATGGCTACACCTTC
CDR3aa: CASSSQTQGEYGYTF

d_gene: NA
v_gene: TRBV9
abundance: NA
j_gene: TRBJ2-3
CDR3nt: TGTGCCAGCAGCGTAGTTGAGGGAGTCACAGATACGCAGTATTTT
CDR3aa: CASSVVEGVTDTQYF

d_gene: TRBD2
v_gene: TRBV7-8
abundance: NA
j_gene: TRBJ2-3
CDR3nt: TGTGCCAGCAGCATGCGGACTAGCGGGGCAAGCACAGATACGCAGTATTTT
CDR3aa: CASSMRTSGASTDTQYF

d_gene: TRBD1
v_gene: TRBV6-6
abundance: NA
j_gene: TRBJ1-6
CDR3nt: TGTGCCAGCAGTTACCCGAGGGACAGATATAATTCACCCCTCCACTTT
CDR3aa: CASSYPRDRYNSPLHF

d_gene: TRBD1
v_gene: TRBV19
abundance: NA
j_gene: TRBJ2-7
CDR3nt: TGTGCCAGCAAATCCGGGACAGGGTATTTCGAGCAGTACTTC
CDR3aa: CASKSGTGYFEQYF

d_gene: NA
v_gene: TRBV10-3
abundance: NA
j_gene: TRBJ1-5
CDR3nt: TGTGCCAGCACCGCCGGGACATTGAGCAATCAGCCCCAGCATTTT
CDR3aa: CASTAGTLSNQPQHF

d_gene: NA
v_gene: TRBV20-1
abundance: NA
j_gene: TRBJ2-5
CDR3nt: TGCAGTGCCCTGGGGACGTCGCGGGAGACCCAGTACTTC
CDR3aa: CSALGTSRETQYF

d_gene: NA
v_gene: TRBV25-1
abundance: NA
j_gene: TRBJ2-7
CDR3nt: TGTGCCAGCAGCCCCTCCAACAGGTTCTATTCCTACGAGCAGTACTTC
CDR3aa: CASSPSNRFYSYEQYF

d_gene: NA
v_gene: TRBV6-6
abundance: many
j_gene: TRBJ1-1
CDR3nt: TGTGCCAGCAGTACGGACAGGAACACTGAAGCTTTCTTT
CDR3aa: CASSTDRNTEAFF

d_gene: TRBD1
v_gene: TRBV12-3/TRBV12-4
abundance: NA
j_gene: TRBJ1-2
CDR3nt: TGTGCCAGCAGTTGGCAAACAGGGGGCGGCTATGGCTACACCTTC
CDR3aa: CASSWQTGGGYGYTF

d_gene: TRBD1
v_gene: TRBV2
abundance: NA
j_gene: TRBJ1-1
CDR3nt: TGTGCCAGCAGCCCTTCTAGACAGGGGGGCACTGAAGCTTTCTTT
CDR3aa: CASSPSRQGGTEAFF

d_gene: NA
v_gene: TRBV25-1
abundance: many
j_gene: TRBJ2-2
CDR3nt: TGTGCCAGCAGTGAACAGAACACCGGGGAGCTGTTTTTT
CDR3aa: CASSEQNTGELFF

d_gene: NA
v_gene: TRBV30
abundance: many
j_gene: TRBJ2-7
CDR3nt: TGTGCCTGGGGGGGGAGCTACGAGCAGTACTTC
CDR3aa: CAWGGSYEQYF

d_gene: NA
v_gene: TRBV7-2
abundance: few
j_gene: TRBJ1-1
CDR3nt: TGTGCCAGCAGCTTAGGGCAAGCTTTCTTT
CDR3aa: CASSLGQAFF

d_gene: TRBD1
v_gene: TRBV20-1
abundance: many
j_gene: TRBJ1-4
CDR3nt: TGCAGTGCTAGAGACCACAGGGGAACTAATGAAAAACTGTTTTTT
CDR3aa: CSARDHRGTNEKLFF

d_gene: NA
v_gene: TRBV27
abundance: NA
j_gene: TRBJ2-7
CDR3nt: TGTGCCACCTCTACAGGGTTCGAGCAGTACTTC
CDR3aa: CATSTGFEQYF

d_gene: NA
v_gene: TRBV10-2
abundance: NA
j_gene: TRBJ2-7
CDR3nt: TGCGCCAGCATTGATTCGATATCAGCGACCTCAAACGAGCAGTACTTC
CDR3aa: CASIDSISATSNEQYF

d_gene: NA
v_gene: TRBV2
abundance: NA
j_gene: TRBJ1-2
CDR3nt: TGTGCCAGCAGTGAAGGACAGGTTTGGAACTATGGCTACACCTTC
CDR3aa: CASSEGQVWNYGYTF

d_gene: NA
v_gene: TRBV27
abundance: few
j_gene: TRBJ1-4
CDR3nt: TGTGCCAGCAGTTCACGACTCAACCCTGGTGAAAAACTGTTTTTT
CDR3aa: CASSSRLNPGEKLFF

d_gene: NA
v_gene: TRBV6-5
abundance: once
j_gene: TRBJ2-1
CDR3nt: TGTGCCAGCAGTCCCAGGGCCCACAATGAGCAGTTCTTC
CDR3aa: CASSPRAHNEQFF

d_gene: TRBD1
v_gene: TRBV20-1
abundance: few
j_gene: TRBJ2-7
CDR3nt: TGCAGTACTACCCAATGGGACAGAACCTACGAGCAGTACTTC
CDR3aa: CSTTQWDRTYEQYF

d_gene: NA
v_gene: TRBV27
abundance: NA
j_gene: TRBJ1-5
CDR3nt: TGTGCCAGCAGTTTAGGGGCAGGGATTAGCAATCAGCCCCAGCATTTT
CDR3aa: CASSLGAGISNQPQHF

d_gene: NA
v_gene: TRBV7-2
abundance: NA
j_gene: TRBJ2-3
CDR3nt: TGTGCCAGCAGCCCCGGGCGGGCCAGAACCATAGATACGCAGTATTTT
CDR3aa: CASSPGRARTIDTQYF

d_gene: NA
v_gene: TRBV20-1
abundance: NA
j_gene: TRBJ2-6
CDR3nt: TGCAGTGCCGGCTCTGGGGCCAACGTCCTGACTTTC
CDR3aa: CSAGSGANVLTF